This T cell receptor (beta chain) was retrieved from a study of tumour-infiltrating T cells in Burkitt lymphoma. Study-level information: Survival, overall and progression-free, tracked with productive clonality.

Only a few counts were recorded for this clone. No antigen is known for it. Trimming removed 0 bases from V and 0 bases from J, with 6 bases in between. Per the germline V gene, CDR1 is GTSNPN and CDR2 is SVGIG (reference sequence). This CDR3 is 14 amino acids long. Study-wide points: Several public clonotypes recurred in numerous Burkitt lymphoma patients.

Sequenced by immunoSEQ multiplex PCR; TCRdb stores in-frame clones only, minus some. The profile shows some 170 clones, 25% to 40% of them singletons. The sequencing sample was made of tumor tissue. The V gene is TRBV30, the J gene TRBJ1-3; TRBD1 is a possible D gene (5 bases). The clonotype was recovered from a human donor with Burkitt lymphoma. The CDR3 DNA sequence: TGTGCCTGGAGTGTCGGGGCCTCTGGAAACACCATATATTTT. Protein product: CAWSVGASGNTIYF. Full variable domain (outside the CDR3, taken from reference TRBV30 and TRBJ1-3): SQTIHQWPATLVQPVGSPLSLECTVEGTSNPNLYWYRQAAGRGLQLLFYSVGIGQISSEVPQNLSASRPQDRQFILSSKKLLLSDSGFYLCAWSVGASGNTIYFGEGSWLTVV.